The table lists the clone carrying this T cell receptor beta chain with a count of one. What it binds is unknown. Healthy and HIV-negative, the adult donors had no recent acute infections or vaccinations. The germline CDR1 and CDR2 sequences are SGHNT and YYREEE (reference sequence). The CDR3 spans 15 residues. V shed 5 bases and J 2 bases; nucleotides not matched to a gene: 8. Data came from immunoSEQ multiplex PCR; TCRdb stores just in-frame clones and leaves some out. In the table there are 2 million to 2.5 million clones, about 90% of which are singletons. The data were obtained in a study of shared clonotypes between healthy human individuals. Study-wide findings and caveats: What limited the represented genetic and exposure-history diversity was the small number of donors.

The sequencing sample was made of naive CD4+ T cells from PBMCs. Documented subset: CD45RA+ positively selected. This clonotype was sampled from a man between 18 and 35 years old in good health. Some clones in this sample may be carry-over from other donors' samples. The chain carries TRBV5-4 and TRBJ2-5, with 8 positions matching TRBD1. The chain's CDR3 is CASRRTGRQQETQYF. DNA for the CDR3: TGTGCCAGCAGACGGACAGGGAGACAACAAGAGACCCAGTACTTC.